This passage covers 32 T cell receptor beta chains from one sample sequenced in a study of blood T cells in healthy people across ages. The use of a sample-barcoded 5' primer and a J-beta primer mix characterized a second PCR of 7 to 11 cycles. TCRdb recomputed calls from the 5' RACE reads with MiXCR, one row per CDR3 protein. The table has 720,000 or so distinct CDR3 sequences, 40% to 45% seen once. Sample: blood. Every receptor here comes from a man older than 75 in good health.

V gene TRBV9 combines with J gene TRBJ1-5, with a tentative D call TRBD1 (5 bases). The V end was cut by 4 bases, the J end by 6 bases, with 14 bases between. Germline assignment: CDR1 SGDLS and CDR2 YYNGEE. The CDR3 covers 14 residues. This chain's CDR3 is CASSPGTVPQPQHF. CDR3 nucleotides: TGTGCCAGCAGCCCCGGGACTGTTCCTCAGCCCCAGCATTTT.

This sequence joins TRBV7-2 and TRBJ1-6; the D gene is possibly TRBD1 (6 bases). The length of the CDR3 is 16 residues. Germline CDR1 is SGHTA and CDR2 is FQGNSA. Trimming removed 4 bases from V and 10 bases from J, with 20 bases in between. The CDR3 sequence is CASSSDSGGLKSPLHF. The CDR3 DNA is TGTGCCAGCAGCTCGGACAGTGGTGGACTCAAGTCACCCCTCCACTTT.

This clonotype was detected ten times or more. The chain combines TRBV7-2 with TRBJ2-5, with TRBD2 as a possible D gene (5 bases). The CDR3 spans 15 residues. The V gene's germline CDR1 is SGHTA and CDR2 FQGNSA. V lost 0 bases, J lost 2 bases, and 10 bases lay in between. CDR3 DNA sequence: TGTGCCAGCAGCTTAGCGCGGGCTAGACAAGAGACCCAGTACTTC. It yields the protein CASSLARARQETQYF.

The chain employs TRBV6-1 and TRBJ2-7; 8 positions agree with TRBD2. This CDR3 comprises 15 residues. The germline V gene has CDR1 MNHNS and CDR2 SASEGT. Unmatched junction bases numbered 6, after V lost 3 bases and J lost 2 bases. The CDR3 bases are TGTGCCAGCAGTGACCCGCGGGGGGCTACCTACGAGCAGTACTTC. This gives the protein CASSDPRGATYEQYF.

This clonotype has just a few counts. This rearrangement joins TRBV6-2 or TRBV6-3 to TRBJ2-7; 14 nucleotides agree with TRBD2. This CDR3 contains 17 residues. Germline V gives CDR1 MNHEY, CDR2 SVGEGT. V trimming: 1 base; J trimming: 3 bases; junction bases outside the gene matches: 5. The chain's CDR3 is CASSYWGTSGSHYEQYF. The CDR3 coding sequence is TGTGCCAGCAGTTACTGGGGGACTAGCGGGAGTCACTACGAGCAGTACTTC.

The V call is TRBV4-3, the J call TRBJ2-7, with unresolved D. Deletions cut 0 bases from V and 0 bases from J, with 9 bases between. The CDR3 runs 15 residues. Germline V gene lookup returns CDR1 LGHNA and CDR2 YSLEER. The CDR3 nucleotides are TGCGCCAGCAGCCAAGATTGGGAAAGCTCCTACGAGCAGTACTTC. Its translation is CASSQDWESSYEQYF.

About this clonotype itself: This may stem from a read error, because a much larger clone lies one nucleotide away. V is TRBV7-2 and J is TRBJ2-7, with TRBD1 matching over 8 bases. The DNA end lines up better with TRBJ2-5; the J call may be wrong. The length of the CDR3 is 14 residues. The germline gives CDR1 SGHTA, CDR2 FQGNSA. This CDR3 reads CAGSRDRGRETQYF. The CDR3 DNA reads TGTGCCGGCAGCCGAGACAGGGGCAGGGAGACCCAGTACTTC.

This clonotype was found a few times. This chain links TRBV12-5 with TRBJ2-5, with 8 bases aligning to TRBD1. Germline CDR1 and CDR2: LGHNT and FRNRAP. This CDR3 has 15 residues. The junction had 6 bases not matched to a gene; V was cut back by 4 bases and J by 2 bases. In nucleotides, the CDR3 is TGTGCTAGTGGTTCCCCTTGGACAGGGCAAGAGACCCAGTACTTC. Protein sequence: CASGSPWTGQETQYF. Drawing the rest from reference TRBV12-5 and TRBJ2-5, the complete variable domain is DARVTQTPRHKVTEMGQEVTMRCQPILGHNTVFWYRQTMMQGLELLAYFRNRAPLDDSGMPKDRFSAEMPDATLATLKIQPSEPRDSAVYFCASGSPWTGQETQYFGPGTRLLVL.

This clonotype turned up a few times. As DNA, the CDR3 is TGTGCCAGCAGTTTCCTAACTAGCGCGGCAGATACGCAGTATTTT. Encoded protein: CASSFLTSAADTQYF. The chain links TRBV27 to TRBJ2-3, with TRBD2 matching 7 bases. Germline V CDR1 and CDR2: MNHEY, SMNVEV (reference sequence). This CDR3 has 15 residues. V trimming: 3 bases; J trimming: 4 bases; junction bases outside the gene matches: 7.

In this sample, this clonotype turned up a few times. This chain connects TRBV12-3 or TRBV12-4 to TRBJ2-1; D is possibly TRBD2 (6 bases). The length of the CDR3 is 14 residues. Trimming took off 10 bases at V and 5 bases at J, with 18 bases between the two ends. CDR3 in amino acids: CATSGETINNEQFF. CDR3 DNA: TGTGCCACCTCGGGGGAGACAATAAACAATGAGCAGTTCTTC.

For this clonotype: One end of the junction is discordant with germline, which a read error may explain. The J gene is TRBJ2-3, the V gene TRBV6-2 or TRBV6-3; D unresolved. CDR1 is MNHEY and CDR2 is SVGEGT in the germline V gene. The CDR3 is 14 residues long. CDR3 DNA sequence: TGTGCCAGCAGTTACGCGAGTAGGGCAGATACGCCGTATTTT. Translation: CASSYASRADTPYF.

The chain couples TRBV7-2 to TRBJ2-3, with 9 bases lining up with TRBD2. The CDR3 consists of 15 residues. The V and J ends lost 2 bases and 7 bases, in that order; junction bases with no gene match: 7. The germline V gene encodes CDR1 SGHTA and CDR2 FQGNSA. CDR3 in amino acids: CASSLWAGGSNTQYF. CDR3 nucleotides: TGTGCCAGCAGCTTATGGGCGGGGGGGTCAAATACGCAGTATTTT.

The chain employs TRBV7-2 and TRBJ2-5; D is possibly TRBD2 (6 bases). The CDR3 has 16 amino acids. V dropped 5 bases and J dropped 11 bases, with 27 bases sitting between them. The V gene's germline CDR1 is SGHTA and CDR2 FQGNSA. CDR3 protein: CASSPKGGGLREVQYF. Here the CDR3 DNA reads TGTGCCAGCAGCCCGAAGGGTGGGGGGTTAAGAGAGGTGCAGTACTTC.

This clonotype was detected many times. This chain's CDR3 is CASSPPGLTSNYGYTF. Here the CDR3 DNA reads TGTGCCAGCAGTCCCCCGGGGCTGACGTCTAACTATGGCTACACCTTC. The rearrangement links TRBV28 to TRBJ1-2, with D maybe TRBD1 (5 bases). There are 16 residues in the CDR3. Looked up from germline, CDR1 is MDHEN and CDR2 is SYDVKM. V lost 5 bases, J lost 0 bases, and 16 bases lay in between.

This sequence joins TRBV7-8 and TRBJ2-2; maybe TRBD1 (6 bases). Germline V gene data show CDR1 as SGHVS and CDR2 as FQNEAQ. The CDR3 extends over 14 amino acids. V lost 5 bases and J lost 2, with 9 bases in between. In DNA, the CDR3 is TGTGCCAGCAGCGGGACACACAACACCGGGGAGCTGTTTTTT. It specifies CASSGTHNTGELFF.

V is TRBV6-2 or TRBV6-3 and J is TRBJ2-5; perhaps TRBD2 as D (5 bases). The V end lost 0 bases, the J end lost 5 bases, and 19 bases lay between the germline ends. This CDR3 is built from 17 residues. Germline CDR1 MNHEY, CDR2 SVGEGT. CDR3 DNA: TGTGCCAGCAGTTACTCTGGGATTCCTTCGGAGGTGGAGACCCAGTACTTC. Translated: CASSYSGIPSEVETQYF.

This clonotype was recorded once. The rearrangement joins TRBV4-1 to TRBJ1-1; D is ambiguous. Germline V gives CDR1 MGHRA, CDR2 YSYEKL. The CDR3 totals 15 residues. The V end lost 0 bases, the J end lost 3 bases, and 11 bases lay between the germline ends. CDR3 in amino acids: CASSQDEGPDTEAFF. The CDR3 nucleotides are TGCGCCAGCAGCCAAGATGAGGGCCCTGACACTGAAGCTTTCTTT.

The chain recombines TRBV6-6 with TRBJ2-4; possibly TRBD2 for D (6 bases). The assigned J gene may be wrong: the sequence end matches TRBJ2-5 better. CDR1 is MNHNY, CDR2 SVGAGI, per germline (reference sequence). The CDR3 length is 14 residues. The DNA for the CDR3 is TGTGCCAGCAGTTACGGGACGGCGGGGGAGACCCAGTACTTC. It encodes CASSYGTAGETQYF.

This chain uses TRBV7-2 with TRBJ2-5; D is perhaps TRBD2 (6 bases). CDR3 length: 14 residues. Germline V gene data show CDR1 as SGHTA and CDR2 as FQGNSA. Trimming removed 5 bases at V and 5 bases at J, with 15 bases between. The DNA for the CDR3 is TGTGCCAGCAGCGACGGCTCGGGAGTGGAGACCCAGTACTTC. Protein: CASSDGSGVETQYF.

This clonotype was observed a few times. The genes are TRBV6-1 and TRBJ2-3; no definite D call. Looked up from germline, CDR1 is MNHNS and CDR2 is SASEGT. The ends were cut back, 6 bases at V and 1 base at J, with 17 bases in the middle. There are 16 residues in the CDR3. The CDR3 region has the DNA TGTGCCAGCAGAATGACCGGGCCCAGCGGCACAGATACGCAGTATTTT. Protein: CASRMTGPSGTDTQYF.

The V gene is TRBV15, the J gene TRBJ2-5; possibly TRBD2 for D (6 bases). Germline CDR1 LNHNV, CDR2 YYDKDF (reference sequence). There are 15 residues in the CDR3. Trimming took off 0 bases at V and 1 base at J, with 9 bases between the two ends. The CDR3 loop reads CATSRDFGGQETQYF. In DNA form, the CDR3 reads TGTGCCACCAGCAGAGATTTCGGGGGCCAAGAGACCCAGTACTTC.

The sample holds a few counts of this clonotype. V is TRBV7-8 and J is TRBJ2-7, with D maybe TRBD2 (5 bases). Germline assignment: CDR1 SGHVS and CDR2 FQNEAQ. The V and J ends lost 5 bases and 6 bases respectively, with 14 bases between them. The length of the CDR3 is 13 residues. CDR3 nucleotides: TGTGCCAGCAGCCCGTTCGTCGCGGGCGAGCAGTACTTC. Translating it yields CASSPFVAGEQYF.

V usage is TRBV12-3 or TRBV12-4 and J usage is TRBJ1-1, with a weak D call TRBD1 (6 bases). This CDR3 is 12 amino acids long. Deletions cut 8 bases from V and 5 bases from J, with 12 bases between. The CDR3 sequence is CASRTGITEAFF. The CDR3, as DNA: TGTGCCAGCCGAACAGGGATAACTGAAGCTTTCTTT.

In its sample, this clonotype was seen a few times. This sequence joins TRBV6-6 and TRBJ2-1, with TRBD1 matching over 8 bases. V gave up 7 bases and J gave up 1 base; unmatched junction bases: 6. The V gene's germline CDR1 is MNHNY and CDR2 SVGAGI (reference sequence). The CDR3 is 15 residues long. CDR3 loop: CASNTDRVSYNEQFF. CDR3 sequence (DNA): TGTGCCAGCAATACGGACAGGGTTTCCTACAATGAGCAGTTCTTC.

Notes on this clonotype: A much larger clone lies a single base off, so this may be a read error. This chain uses TRBV7-2 with TRBJ2-4, with D possibly matching TRBD2 (7 bases). The CDR3 is 14 residues long. The V gene's germline CDR1 is SGHTA and CDR2 FQGNSA. The CDR3 loop reads CASSLGGGANTQYF. The CDR3 DNA reads TGTGCCAGCAGCTTGGGAGGGGGGGCAAACACTCAGTACTTC.

This clonotype was observed a few times. The chain has TRBV6-2 or TRBV6-3 and TRBJ2-3; possibly TRBD2 for D (5 bases). The CDR3 runs 11 residues. V lost 2 bases to trimming and J lost 13 bases, with 10 bases between them. Germline-derived CDR1 and CDR2 are MNHEY and SVGEGT. The CDR3: CASSYPATKYF. The CDR3 DNA follows: TGTGCCAGCAGTTACCCCGCGACTAAGTATTTT.

The sample holds many counts of this clonotype. This chain links TRBV29-1 with TRBJ2-7; tentatively, D is TRBD1 (5 bases). V lost 4 bases and J lost 4, with 14 bases in between. CDR1 is SQVTM, CDR2 ANQGSEA, per germline. This CDR3 has 13 residues. The CDR3 DNA follows: TGCAGCGTTGTCCAGGGCCTCGGGTACGAGCAGTACTTC. Translated, it gives CSVVQGLGYEQYF.

The chain uses TRBV29-1 and TRBJ1-5; 8 positions match TRBD1. There are 14 residues in the CDR3. Germline CDR1 and CDR2: SQVTM and ANQGSEA. V lost 2 bases to trimming and J lost 6 bases; unmatched junction nucleotides: 6. The CDR3 bases are TGCAGCGTTGAAATTGCAGGGGGCGGTCAGCCCCAGCATTTT. Translated: CSVEIAGGGQPQHF. Full variable domain (remainder filled in from reference TRBV29-1 and TRBJ1-5): SAVISQKPSRDICQRGTSLTIQCQVDSQVTMMFWYRQQPGQSLTLIATANQGSEATYESGFVIDKFPISRPNLTFSTLTVSNMSPEDSSIYLCSVEIAGGGQPQHFGDGTRLSIL.

This clonotype has at least ten counts. CDR3 in amino acids: CSVSGQGVIEQYF. CDR3 sequence (DNA): TGCAGCGTCTCGGGACAGGGGGTAATCGAGCAGTACTTC. The V and J genes are TRBV29-1 and TRBJ2-7, with 11 nucleotides matching TRBD1. V dropped 6 bases and J dropped 6; count of bases not matched to a gene: 7. The CDR3 is made up of 13 amino acids. CDR1 SQVTM and CDR2 ANQGSEA come from the germline V gene.

This clonotype was observed a handful of times. V and J are TRBV12-3 or TRBV12-4 and TRBJ1-1; D is ambiguous. Deletions cut 6 bases from V and 3 bases from J, with 5 bases between. The CDR3 has 11 residues. CDR3 coding DNA: TGTGCCAGCAGGCTGGACACTGAAGCTTTCTTT. It specifies CASRLDTEAFF.

The chain is built from TRBV6-2 or TRBV6-3 and TRBJ2-3; maybe TRBD2 (6 bases). The germline V gene has CDR1 MNHEY and CDR2 SVGEGT. The V end was cut by 2 bases, the J end by 4 bases, with 13 bases between. CDR3 length: 15 amino acids. CDR3: CASSYPRLGSDTQYF. The CDR3 DNA sequence: TGTGCCAGCAGTTACCCACGACTAGGCTCAGATACGCAGTATTTT.

This clonotype showed up many times. The chain employs TRBV29-1 and TRBJ2-6, with D possibly being TRBD2 (6 bases). CDR1 and CDR2 (germline): SQVTM, ANQGSEA. This CDR3 spans 16 amino acids. V was shortened by 6 bases and J by 4 bases, with 19 bases between the two germline ends. DNA for the CDR3: TGCAGCGTAGAGTCCCGGGACTTGGCCGGGGCCAACGTCCTGACTTTC. It specifies CSVESRDLAGANVLTF.